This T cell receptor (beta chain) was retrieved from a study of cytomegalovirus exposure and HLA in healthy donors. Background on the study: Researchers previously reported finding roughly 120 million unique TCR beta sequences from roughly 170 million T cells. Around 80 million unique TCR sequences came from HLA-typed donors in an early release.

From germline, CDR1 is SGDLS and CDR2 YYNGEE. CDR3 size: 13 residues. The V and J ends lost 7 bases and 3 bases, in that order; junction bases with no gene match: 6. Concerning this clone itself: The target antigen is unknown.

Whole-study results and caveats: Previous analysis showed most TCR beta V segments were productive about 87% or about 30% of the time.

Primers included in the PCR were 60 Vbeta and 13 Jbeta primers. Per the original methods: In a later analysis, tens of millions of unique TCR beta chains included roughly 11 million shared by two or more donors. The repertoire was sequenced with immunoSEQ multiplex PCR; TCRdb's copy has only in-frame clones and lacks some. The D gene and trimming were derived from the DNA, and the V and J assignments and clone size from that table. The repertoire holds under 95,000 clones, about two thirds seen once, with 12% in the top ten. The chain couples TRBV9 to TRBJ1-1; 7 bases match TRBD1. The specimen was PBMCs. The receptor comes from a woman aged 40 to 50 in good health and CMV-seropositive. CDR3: CASSRQGDTEAFF. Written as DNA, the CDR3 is TGTGCCAGCTCCCGGCAGGGGGACACTGAAGCTTTCTTT.